The present entry profiles one T cell receptor (beta chain) with its context. This entry belongs to a study of blood T cell repertoires in COVID-19. V was pared by 4 bases and J by 8 bases, with 11 bases between. The CDR3 length is 12 residues. CDR1 is SGHTA, CDR2 FQGNSA, per germline. In Cohort 3, a recovered donor had either two negative PCRs, clearance, or symptom resolution. Under the authors' procedure: Using reference gene primer amplification, nucleated cell counts were estimated. Produced via immunoSEQ multiplex PCR; TCRdb's table is partial and in-frame only. The V and J calls and clone size were taken over from that table, and D and trimming were inferred from the DNA. The repertoire has about 140,000 clones, 80% to 90% of them found once; the top ten carry about 4.4%.

The chain links TRBV7-2 to TRBJ1-2, with a weak D call TRBD1 (5 bases). Sequenced material: PBMCs or T cells enriched from blood (not recorded which). The sequence was obtained from a man aged 50-60 years who had recovered from COVID-19. CDR3 residues: CASSSPGFGYTF. The CDR3, as DNA: TGTGCCAGCAGCTCCCCAGGGTTCGGCTACACCTTC. Filled out from reference TRBV7-2 and TRBJ1-2, the complete variable domain reads GAGVSQSPSNKVTEKGKDVELRCDPISGHTALYWYRQSLGQGLEFLIYFQGNSAPDKSGLPSDRFSAERTGGSVSTLTIQRTQQEDSAVYLCASSSPGFGYTFGSGTRLTVV.